This TCR beta chain emerged from a study of vaccination and CD4 T cells after COVID-19. Study in general: Sampling post-COVID took place a median around 91 days after diagnosis (range 35 to 161).

CD4+ T cells that had been cultured provided DNA sequenced with the Oncomine TCR Beta short-read assay. TCRdb reprocessed the PCR reads with MiXCR, giving one entry per CDR3 protein. The sample includes about 15,000 distinct CDR3 sequences, around two fifths of them seen just once. This clonotype counts as medium-sized. What it recognizes is unknown. Sample treatment: approximately nine-day PBMC culture with coronavirus spike peptide pools or control peptides (ViraFEST assay). T cells were expanded with peptide pools, and expanded clonotypes were identified by TCR sequencing. The material was CD4+ T cells from blood, cultured in vitro, obtained before SARS-CoV-2 vaccination. This clonotype originated in a human donor who had recovered from COVID-19.

CDR3 region: CASSNGLAGEETQYF. The DNA of the CDR3 is TGCGCCAGCAGCAACGGACTAGCGGGAGAAGAGACCCAGTACTTC. The J gene is TRBJ2-5, the V gene TRBV5-1, with 13 nucleotides matching TRBD2. V dropped 4 bases and J dropped 3; count of bases not matched to a gene: 3. Per germline, CDR1 SGHRS and CDR2 YFSETQ. This CDR3 has 15 amino acids.